The clone carrying this T cell receptor (beta chain) was recorded at least ten times. The source of the sample is a study of T cells in Graves' hyperthyroidism and ophthalmopathy. Amplified TCR beta CDR3 regions derived from RNA transcripts. Carried out on the TCR CDR3, a first-round RT-PCR used the HTBI primer set. TCRdb processed the multiplex PCR reads anew with MiXCR; each CDR3 protein has one entry. This sample carries over 250,000 distinct CDR3 sequences, 25% to 30% of them seen once, and the ten largest clones take roughly 24%. V trimming: 5 bases; J trimming: 3 bases; junction bases outside the gene matches: 9. The CDR3 contains 15 residues. Looked up from germline, CDR1 is SEHNR and CDR2 is FQNEAQ (reference sequence).

The sequencing input was blood. The chain carries TRBV7-9 and TRBJ2-7; 8 bases agree with TRBD1. This receptor was obtained from a middle-aged man with Graves' hyperthyroidism that later progressed to Graves' ophthalmopathy. CDR3 sequence (DNA): TGTGCCAGCAGCGCCGGGACAGGATACCACTACGAGCAGTACTTC. Amino acids: CASSAGTGYHYEQYF.